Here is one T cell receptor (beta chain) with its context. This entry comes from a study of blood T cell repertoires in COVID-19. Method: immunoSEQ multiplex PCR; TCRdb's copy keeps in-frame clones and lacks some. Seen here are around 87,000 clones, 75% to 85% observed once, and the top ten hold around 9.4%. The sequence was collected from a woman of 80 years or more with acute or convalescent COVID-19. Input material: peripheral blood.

The CDR3 nucleotides are TGTGCCAGCAGCCCACGGGCTAATGAAAAACTGTTTTTT. It translates to CASSPRANEKLFF. V gene TRBV3-1 (or the pseudogene TRBV3-2) combines with J gene TRBJ1-4; unclear D gene. Between the trimmed V and J ends, which lost 4 bases and 3 bases, there was a span of 6 bases. From germline, CDR1 is LGHDT and CDR2 YNNKEL (reference sequence). CDR3 length: 13 residues.